This section outlines one T cell receptor (beta chain) sequence together with its context. This specimen comes from a study of neoadjuvant anti-PD-1 for oral cavity cancer. Germline CDR1 reads SGHRS; CDR2 reads YFSETQ. V was clipped by 4 bases and J by 1 base, with 11 bases between them. The CDR3 has 14 residues. Libraries were prepared by immunoSEQ multiplex PCR; TCRdb keeps only in-frame clonotypes and omits some of them. The data hold some 71,000 clones, with approximately 82% observed a single time. This clonotype was obtained from a person between 35 and 79 years old with oral cavity squamous cell carcinoma. The specimen comprised PBMCs, sampled before nivolumab (anti-PD-1) treatment. The chain has TRBV5-1 and TRBJ1-2, with D perhaps TRBD1 (6 bases). The CDR3 loop reads CASSPRTVNYGYTF. The CDR3 coding sequence is TGCGCCAGCAGCCCCAGGACAGTTAACTATGGCTACACCTTC.